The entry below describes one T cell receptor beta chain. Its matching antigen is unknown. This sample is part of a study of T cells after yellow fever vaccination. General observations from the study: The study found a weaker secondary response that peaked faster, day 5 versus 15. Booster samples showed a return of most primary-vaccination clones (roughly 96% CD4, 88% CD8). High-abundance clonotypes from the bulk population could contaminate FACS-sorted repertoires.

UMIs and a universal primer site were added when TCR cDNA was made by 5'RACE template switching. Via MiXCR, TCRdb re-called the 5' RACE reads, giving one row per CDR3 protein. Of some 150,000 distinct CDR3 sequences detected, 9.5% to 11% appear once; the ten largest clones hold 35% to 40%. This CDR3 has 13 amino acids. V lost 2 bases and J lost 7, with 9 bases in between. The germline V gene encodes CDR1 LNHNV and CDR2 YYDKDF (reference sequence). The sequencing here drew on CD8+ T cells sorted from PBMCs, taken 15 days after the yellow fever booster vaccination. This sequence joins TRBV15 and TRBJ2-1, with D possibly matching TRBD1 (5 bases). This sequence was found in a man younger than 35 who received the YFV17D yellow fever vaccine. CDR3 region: CATSRNQGNEQFF. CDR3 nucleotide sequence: TGTGCCACCAGCAGAAATCAGGGAAATGAGCAGTTCTTC.